One and the same sample provided the 14 T cell receptor beta chains below, sequenced in a study of blood T cell repertoires in COVID-19. Clones were sequenced by immunoSEQ multiplex PCR, and TCRdb holds only the in-frame ones, with some missing. The sample has some 70,000 clones; about 86% are singletons. Specimen: peripheral blood. The source of these receptors is a man aged 50 to 59 with active COVID-19.

V and J are TRBV27 and TRBJ1-1; 11 bases align to TRBD1. CDR1 and CDR2 (germline): MNHEY, SMNVEV (reference sequence). The CDR3 consists of 18 residues. J lost 0 bases, V lost 2 bases, and 8 bases had no gene match. The CDR3 protein is CASSLRGQGALVNTEAFF. The CDR3 DNA reads TGTGCCAGCAGTTTACGCGGACAGGGGGCCTTGGTGAACACTGAAGCTTTCTTT.

The genes are TRBV19 and TRBJ2-7; perhaps TRBD1 as D (7 bases). Germline CDR1 and CDR2: LNHDA and SQIVND (reference sequence). This CDR3 is 15 amino acids long. The V end lost 3 bases, the J end lost 0 bases, and 12 bases lay between the germline ends. This CDR3 is CASSIGGTDSYEQYF. CDR3 DNA: TGTGCCAGTAGTATTGGCGGGACAGACTCCTACGAGCAGTACTTC.

The V and J genes are TRBV6-5 and TRBJ2-3; tentative D call: TRBD1 (6 bases). The germline CDR1 and CDR2 sequences are MNHEY and SVGAGI. V was clipped by 5 bases and J by 4 bases, with 10 bases between them. The CDR3 covers 13 residues. The CDR3 reads CASSRQAADTQYF. CDR3 DNA: TGTGCCAGCAGTCGACAGGCTGCAGATACGCAGTATTTT.

The J gene is TRBJ2-6, the V gene TRBV7-9, with 11 bases fitting TRBD2. J was trimmed by 2 bases and V by 5 bases; bases with no gene match: 2. The germline CDR1 and CDR2 sequences are SEHNR and FQNEAQ (reference sequence). CDR3 length: 16 residues. The DNA of the CDR3 is TGTGCCAGCAGCCATAGCGGGGGGGCTGGGGCCAACGTCCTGACTTTC. Its translation: CASSHSGGAGANVLTF.

The CDR3 coding sequence is TGCGCCAGCAGCCAACCGGGACTAGCGGGAGGGGGCCTTTCCTACGAGCAGTACTTC. This encodes CASSQPGLAGGGLSYEQYF. The V gene is TRBV4-1, the J gene TRBJ2-7; TRBD2 aligns across 16 bases. The CDR3 runs to 19 residues. Germline V gene data show CDR1 as MGHRA and CDR2 as YSYEKL. V lost 2 bases and J lost 1; bases outside the gene matches: 8.

The chain is built from TRBV5-1 and TRBJ2-3, with D unresolved. From germline, CDR1 is SGHRS and CDR2 YFSETQ. CDR3 length: 13 amino acids. The V end lost 4 bases, the J end lost 4 bases, and 10 bases lay between the germline ends. The CDR3 spells CASSPERSDTQYF. For the CDR3, the DNA is TGCGCCAGCAGCCCGGAGAGGTCAGATACGCAGTATTTT. Full variable domain (remainder filled in from reference TRBV5-1 and TRBJ2-3): KAGVTQTPRYLIKTRGQQVTLSCSPISGHRSVSWYQQTPGQGLQFLFEYFSETQRNKGNFPGRFSGRQFSNSRSEMNVSTLELGDSALYLCASSPERSDTQYFGPGTRLTVL.

This chain connects TRBV24-1 to TRBJ2-5, with a weak D call TRBD2 (6 bases). V lost 1 base, J lost 1 base, and 12 bases lay in between. The CDR3 has 16 amino acids. Germline values: CDR1 KGHDR, CDR2 SFDVKD. The CDR3 reads CATSDFGGASQETQYF. Written as DNA, the CDR3 is TGTGCCACCAGTGATTTCGGAGGGGCTAGCCAAGAGACCCAGTACTTC.

CDR3 nucleotide sequence: TGCGCCAGCAGGGGAGCCCTCTACGAGCAGTACTTC. It encodes CASRGALYEQYF. The rearrangement links TRBV5-1 to TRBJ2-7; perhaps TRBD2 as D (5 bases). The CDR3 runs to 12 residues. The germline V gene encodes CDR1 SGHRS and CDR2 YFSETQ. Deletions cut 5 bases from V and 3 bases from J, with 9 bases between.

The CDR3 spells CASSPGRRGGPSTDTQYF. The CDR3 DNA reads as TGCGCCAGCAGCCCCGGACGGCGGGGGGGCCCTAGCACAGATACGCAGTATTTT. This chain connects TRBV4-1 to TRBJ2-3, with 9 positions matching TRBD2. Germline V gives CDR1 MGHRA, CDR2 YSYEKL. The length of the CDR3 is 18 residues. V lost 4 bases, J lost 0 bases, and 11 bases stayed unmatched.

The genes are TRBV7-6 and TRBJ1-5, with TRBD1 identical over 12 bases. The CDR3 is 18 residues long. CDR1 is SGHVS, CDR2 FNYEAQ, per germline. After removal of 3 bases from V and 6 bases from J, the junction contained 12 bases not matched to a gene. In DNA form, the CDR3 reads TGTGCCAGCAGCTTGCTTATAGGGGGACAGGGGGCCGGTCAGCCCCAGCATTTT. This sequence encodes CASSLLIGGQGAGQPQHF.

The rearrangement uses TRBV21-1 and TRBJ2-5; TRBD1 was called by the table and not checked on the DNA. TRBV21-1 is reported as a pseudogene. This CDR3 spans 15 amino acids. This CDR3 reads CASTLRGEGGETQYF. In DNA form, the CDR3 reads TGTGCCAGCACTCTTAGGGGCGAAGGTGGAGAGACCCAGTACTTC.

This clone was detected once. The chain joins TRBV4-2 to TRBJ2-7; D possibly corresponds to TRBD2 (6 bases). The ends were cut back, 2 bases at V and 3 bases at J, with 14 bases in the middle. Germline V gene lookup returns CDR1 LGHNA and CDR2 YNFKEQ. There are 15 residues in the CDR3. The CDR3 DNA sequence: TGTGCCAGCAGCCAATCTAGCGCTCCGGGCTACGAGCAGTACTTC. Translating gives CASSQSSAPGYEQYF.

CDR3 coding DNA: TGTGCCACCAGCAGAGGGGGGGGGCGGTCGACAGATACGCAGTATTTT. Translation gives CATSRGGGRSTDTQYF. The V gene is TRBV15, the J gene TRBJ2-3; tentative D call: TRBD2 (7 bases). V was cut by 1 base and J by 3 bases, with 14 bases left in between. In germline, CDR1 is LNHNV, CDR2 YYDKDF (reference sequence). The CDR3 is 16 residues long.

Here the CDR3 DNA reads TGTGCCAGCAGCCCCCCAGCCGGGACAGGGAACTACGAGCAGTACTTC. Amino acid sequence: CASSPPAGTGNYEQYF. This chain connects TRBV13 to TRBJ2-7; 9 nucleotides match TRBD1. V shed 5 bases, J shed 3 bases, and the junction held 11 bases outside the gene matches. Germline loops: CDR1 PRHDT, CDR2 FYEKMQ (reference sequence). The CDR3 loop spans 16 amino acids.